The rows below give T cell receptor beta chains drawn from one sample of a study of cytomegalovirus exposure and HLA in healthy donors. Measured with immunoSEQ multiplex PCR; TCRdb has only the in-frame clones, and not every one. The sample holds fewer than 200,000 clones, roughly 75% seen once. The specimen sequenced was PBMCs. The source of these receptors is a middle-aged man in good health and CMV-seronegative. Both conserved end residues are trimmed from each CDR3.

>TRBV5-1
ASSPRRGIGNEQF
>TRBV7-8
ASKPGLAERSSYNEQF
>TRBV4-3
ASSQDSGDEQY
>TRBV7-9
ASSLMASSYEQY
>TRBV7-9
ASSFSQGKGEKLF
>TRBV25-1
ASSPRRGGLWADTQY
>TRBV4-3
ASSQGGTSSVNEQF
>TRBV5-1
ASSLTSGGGEEPRLYLDTQY
>TRBV9
ASSVGGNTGELF
>TRBV5-1
ASSVTVPSYEQY
>TRBV10-2
ASSGGTGFGYT
>TRBV5-1
ASSPGGGASSNQPQH
>TRBV5-4
ASSFRDRGSYEQY
>TRBV13
ASSFGLAGGPMVKDTQY
>TRBV7-2
ASSLQGANYGYT
>TRBV2
ASSETLQEKLF
>TRBV27
ASSLRTGGDEQY
>TRBV5-4
ASSQVGANYGYT
>TRBV19
ASSPNHGRAYEQY
>TRBV6-1
ASSERGRPTEQY
>TRBV5-1
ASAGSTDTQY
>TRBV6-1
ASSGENDYGYT